This entry features one TCR beta chain sequence. Its antigen is still unknown. This could be a read error, since a much larger clone is one nucleotide away. The data were taken from a study of neurological immune-mediated disorders. Findings and limits, study-wide: None of the CDR3 amino acid sequences of expanded clones recurred across subjects, suggesting private repertoires in all groups.

In TCRdb, the 5' RACE reads were re-called with MiXCR into one record per CDR3 protein. The repertoire has 130,000 or so distinct CDR3 sequences, roughly 3.2% of them found once; the top ten carry roughly 1.3%. Trimming at V came to 0 bases and at J to 8 bases, leaving 15 bases not matched to a gene. The CDR3 extends over 17 amino acids. The germline V gene encodes CDR1 MGHRA and CDR2 YSYEKL. The chain links TRBV4-1 to TRBJ1-2, with 7 bases lining up with TRBD1. Material: PBMCs. The receptor was derived from a young woman with multiple sclerosis. CDR3 nucleotides: TGCGCCAGCAGCCAAGAGGACGGGAGGACAGGAGGGGGAGGCTACACCTTC. This translates into CASSQEDGRTGGGGYTF.